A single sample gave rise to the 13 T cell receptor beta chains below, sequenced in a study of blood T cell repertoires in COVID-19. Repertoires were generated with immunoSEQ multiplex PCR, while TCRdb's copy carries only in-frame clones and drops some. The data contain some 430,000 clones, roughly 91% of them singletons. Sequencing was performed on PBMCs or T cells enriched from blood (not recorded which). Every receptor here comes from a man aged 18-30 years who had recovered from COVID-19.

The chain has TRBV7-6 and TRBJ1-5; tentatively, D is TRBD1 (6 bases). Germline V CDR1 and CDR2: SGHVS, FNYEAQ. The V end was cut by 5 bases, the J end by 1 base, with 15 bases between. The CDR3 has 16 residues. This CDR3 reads CASSPVQGRSNQPQHF. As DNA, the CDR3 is TGTGCCAGCAGCCCCGTCCAGGGGCGAAGCAATCAGCCCCAGCATTTT.

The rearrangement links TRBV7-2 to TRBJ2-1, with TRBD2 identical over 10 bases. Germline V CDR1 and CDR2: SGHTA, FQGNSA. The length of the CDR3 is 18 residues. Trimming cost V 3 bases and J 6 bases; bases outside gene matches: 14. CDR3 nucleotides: TGTGCCAGCAGCTTTAAGGGGGGGGCTAGCGGGAGTCGCAATGAGCAGTTCTTC. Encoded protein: CASSFKGGASGSRNEQFF. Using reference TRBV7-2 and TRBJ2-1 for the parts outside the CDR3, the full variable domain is GAGVSQSPSNKVTEKGKDVELRCDPISGHTALYWYRQSLGQGLEFLIYFQGNSAPDKSGLPSDRFSAERTGGSVSTLTIQRTQQEDSAVYLCASSFKGGASGSRNEQFFGPGTRLTVL.

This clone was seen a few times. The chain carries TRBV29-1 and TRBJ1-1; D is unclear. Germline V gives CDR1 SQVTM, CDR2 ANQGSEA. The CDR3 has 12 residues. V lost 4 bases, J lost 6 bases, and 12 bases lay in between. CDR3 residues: CSVVAGPAEAFF. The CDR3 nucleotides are TGCAGCGTTGTTGCCGGTCCGGCTGAAGCTTTCTTT. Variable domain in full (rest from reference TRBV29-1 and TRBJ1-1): SAVISQKPSRDICQRGTSLTIQCQVDSQVTMMFWYRQQPGQSLTLIATANQGSEATYESGFVIDKFPISRPNLTFSTLTVSNMSPEDSSIYLCSVVAGPAEAFFGQGTRLTVV.

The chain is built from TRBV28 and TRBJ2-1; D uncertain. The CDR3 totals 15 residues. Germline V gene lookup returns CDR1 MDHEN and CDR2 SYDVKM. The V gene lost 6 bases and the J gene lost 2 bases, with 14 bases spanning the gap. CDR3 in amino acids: CASRPEFPPYNEQFF. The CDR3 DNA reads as TGTGCCAGCAGGCCGGAGTTTCCCCCCTACAATGAGCAGTTCTTC.

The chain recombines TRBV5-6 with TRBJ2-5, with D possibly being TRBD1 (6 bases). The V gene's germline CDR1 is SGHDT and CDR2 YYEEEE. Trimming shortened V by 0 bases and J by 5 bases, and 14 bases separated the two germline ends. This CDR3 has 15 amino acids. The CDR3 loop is CASSLGPTRGETQYF. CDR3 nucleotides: TGTGCCAGCAGCTTGGGGCCCACGAGGGGGGAGACCCAGTACTTC.

The CDR3 sequence is CASRGDTGELFF. In nucleotides, the CDR3 is TGTGCCAGCAGGGGAGACACCGGGGAGCTGTTTTTT. The V and J genes are TRBV2 and TRBJ2-2; TRBD2 might be the D (5 bases). Germline loops: CDR1 SNHLY, CDR2 FYNNEI. Trimming took 6 bases from V and 3 from J, leaving 5 bases between them. CDR3 size: 12 residues. The whole variable domain, filled in from reference TRBV2 and TRBJ2-2, reads EPEVTQTPSHQVTQMGQEVILRCVPISNHLYFYWYRQILGQKVEFLVSFYNNEISEKSEIFDDQFSVERPDGSNFTLKIRSTKLEDSAMYFCASRGDTGELFFGEGSRLTVL.

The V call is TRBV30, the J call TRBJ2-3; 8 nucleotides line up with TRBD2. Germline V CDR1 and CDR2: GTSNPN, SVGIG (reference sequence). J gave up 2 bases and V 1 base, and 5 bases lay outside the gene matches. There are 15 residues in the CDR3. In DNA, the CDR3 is TGTGCCTGGAGTGCGGCGGGAGGCTACACAGATACGCAGTATTTT. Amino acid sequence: CAWSAAGGYTDTQYF.

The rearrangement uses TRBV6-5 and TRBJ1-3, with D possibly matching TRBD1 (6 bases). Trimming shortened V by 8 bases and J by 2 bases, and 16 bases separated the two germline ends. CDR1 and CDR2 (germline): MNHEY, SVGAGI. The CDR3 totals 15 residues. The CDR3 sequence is CASPTGYGAGNTIYF. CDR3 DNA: TGTGCCAGCCCCACAGGGTACGGTGCTGGAAACACCATATATTTT.

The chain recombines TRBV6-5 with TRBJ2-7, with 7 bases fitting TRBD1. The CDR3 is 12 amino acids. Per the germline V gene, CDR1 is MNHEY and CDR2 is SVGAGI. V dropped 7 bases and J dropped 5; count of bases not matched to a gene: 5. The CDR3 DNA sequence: TGTGCCAGCACCAGGGACAGAGACGAGCAGTACTTC. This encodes CASTRDRDEQYF.

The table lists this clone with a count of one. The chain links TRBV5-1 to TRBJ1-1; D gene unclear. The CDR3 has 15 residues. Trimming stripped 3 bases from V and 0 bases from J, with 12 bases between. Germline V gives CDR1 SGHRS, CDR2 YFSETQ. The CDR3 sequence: CASSSGGYLNTEAFF. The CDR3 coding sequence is TGCGCCAGCAGCTCCGGAGGGTACTTGAACACTGAAGCTTTCTTT. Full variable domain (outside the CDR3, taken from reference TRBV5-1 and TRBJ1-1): KAGVTQTPRYLIKTRGQQVTLSCSPISGHRSVSWYQQTPGQGLQFLFEYFSETQRNKGNFPGRFSGRQFSNSRSEMNVSTLELGDSALYLCASSSGGYLNTEAFFGQGTRLTVV.

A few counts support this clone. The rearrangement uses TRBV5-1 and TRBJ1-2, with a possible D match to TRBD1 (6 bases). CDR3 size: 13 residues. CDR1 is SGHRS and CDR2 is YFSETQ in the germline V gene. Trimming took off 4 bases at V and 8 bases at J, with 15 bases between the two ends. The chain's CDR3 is CASSGTGNLGYTF. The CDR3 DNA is TGCGCCAGCAGCGGCACAGGGAATCTGGGCTACACCTTC.

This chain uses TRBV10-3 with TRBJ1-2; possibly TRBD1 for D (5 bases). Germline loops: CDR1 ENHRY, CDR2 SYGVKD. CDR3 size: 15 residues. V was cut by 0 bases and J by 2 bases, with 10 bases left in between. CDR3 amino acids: CAISESGGSNYGYTF. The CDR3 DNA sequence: TGTGCCATCAGTGAGTCGGGGGGATCAAACTATGGCTACACCTTC.

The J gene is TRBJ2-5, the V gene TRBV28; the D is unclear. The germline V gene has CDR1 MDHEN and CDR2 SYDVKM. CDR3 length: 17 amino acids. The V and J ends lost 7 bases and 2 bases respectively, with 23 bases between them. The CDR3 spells CASTPIRMVSGQETQYF. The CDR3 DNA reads TGTGCCAGCACCCCGATTAGAATGGTGTCCGGTCAAGAGACCCAGTACTTC.